This passage covers 8 T cell receptor beta chains from one sample sequenced in a study of T cell changes during pregnancy in multiple sclerosis. Method: immunoSEQ multiplex PCR; TCRdb's copy keeps in-frame clones and lacks some. The sample yields under 90,000 clones, just under 95% seen once. The sample consisted of peripheral blood, taken after pregnancy. The receptor set was obtained from a female donor in good health, enrolled as a control in a pregnancy study.

The V and J genes are TRBV27 and TRBJ1-6, with D tentatively TRBD1 (5 bases). Germline CDR1 and CDR2: MNHEY and SMNVEV (reference sequence). The CDR3 length is 13 residues. V gave up 6 bases and J gave up 9 bases, with 12 bases separating them. CDR3 nucleotide sequence: TGTGCCAGCAGACCGGGACTAGGTTCACCCCTCCACTTT. It codes for CASRPGLGSPLHF.

The chain recombines TRBV6-1 with TRBJ2-7, with 7 bases fitting TRBD1. The CDR3 is 14 residues long. In germline, CDR1 is MNHNS, CDR2 SASEGT. The V and J ends lost 0 bases and 4 bases, in that order; junction bases with no gene match: 3. The CDR3, as DNA: TGTGCCAGCAGTGAAGCAGGGGGCGGATACGAGCAGTACTTC. Translated: CASSEAGGGYEQYF.

This chain joins TRBV11-2 and TRBJ1-2, with D tentatively TRBD1 (6 bases). With 7 bases removed from V and 5 bases from J, the gap between germline ends came to 23 bases. The CDR3 loop spans 16 amino acids. The germline V gene has CDR1 SGHAT and CDR2 FQNNGV. The CDR3 region has the DNA TGTGCCAGCAAGCCCAATTGGGGGGGGCTCGGGTATGGCTACACCTTC. Translation: CASKPNWGGLGYGYTF.

This chain uses TRBV11-2 with TRBJ2-3; 7 bases align to TRBD2. CDR1 SGHAT and CDR2 FQNNGV come from the germline V gene. The CDR3 totals 16 residues. Trimming at V came to 5 bases and at J to 2 bases, leaving 10 bases not matched to a gene. The CDR3 reads CASSPHPGLNTDTQYF. The CDR3 bases are TGTGCCAGCAGCCCTCATCCGGGACTAAACACAGATACGCAGTATTTT.

The chain joins TRBV7-2 to TRBJ1-1, with unresolved D. Per the germline V gene, CDR1 is SGHTA and CDR2 is FQGNSA. The V end was cut by 1 base, the J end by 5 bases, with 8 bases between. This CDR3 has 13 residues. The CDR3 DNA reads TGTGCCAGCAGCTTAGGGTCGGGGACTGAAGCTTTCTTT. Its translation is CASSLGSGTEAFF.

The count of this clone is one. The chain combines TRBV27 with TRBJ2-3; a possible D gene is TRBD2 (5 bases). The V gene lost 3 bases and the J gene lost 2 bases, with 9 bases spanning the gap. Germline loops: CDR1 MNHEY, CDR2 SMNVEV (reference sequence). The length of the CDR3 is 14 residues. Written as DNA, the CDR3 is TGTGCCAGCAGTTTTGGACTCTACACAGATACGCAGTATTTT. This sequence encodes CASSFGLYTDTQYF.

V gene TRBV6-5 combines with J gene TRBJ2-7; 8 nucleotides align to TRBD1. Trimming cost V 5 bases and J 1 base; bases outside gene matches: 4. Germline V gene lookup returns CDR1 MNHEY and CDR2 SVGAGI. The CDR3 totals 14 residues. CDR3 residues: CASSVTGESYEQYF. The CDR3 DNA sequence: TGTGCCAGCAGTGTGACAGGGGAATCCTACGAGCAGTACTTC.

The J gene is TRBJ1-2, the V gene TRBV27, with 9 bases matching TRBD1. The CDR3 spans 16 residues. J lost 2 bases, V lost 2 bases, and 6 bases had no gene match. Germline assignment: CDR1 MNHEY and CDR2 SMNVEV (reference sequence). CDR3 bases: TGTGCCAGCAGTTTACGACAGGGGGGGATCAACTATGGCTACACCTTC. This encodes CASSLRQGGINYGYTF.